Presented here are 25 T cell receptor beta chains from one specimen sequenced in a study of blood T cell repertoires in COVID-19. Clones were sequenced by immunoSEQ multiplex PCR, and TCRdb holds only the in-frame ones, with some missing. Of around 69,000 clones in the sample, around four fifths were seen once. The sample taken for sequencing was peripheral blood. The receptors come from a woman aged 55-75 years with acute or convalescent COVID-19.

V and J are TRBV27 and TRBJ2-7; D gene ambiguous. Germline CDR1 MNHEY, CDR2 SMNVEV (reference sequence). The CDR3 is 13 residues long. Trimming cost V 5 bases and J 4 bases, with 12 bases left between them. The CDR3 here is CASSLKYSYEQYF. The CDR3 DNA follows: TGTGCCAGCAGTCTCAAATACAGTTACGAGCAGTACTTC.

The J gene is TRBJ2-5, the V gene TRBV9; 8 bases line up with TRBD2. V lost 0 bases to trimming and J lost 5 bases; unmatched junction nucleotides: 6. The CDR3 covers 15 residues. The germline CDR1 and CDR2 sequences are SGDLS and YYNGEE. For the CDR3, the DNA is TGTGCCAGCAGCGTAGGAGCGGGGGCAGGGGAGACCCAGTACTTC. Its translation is CASSVGAGAGETQYF.

This rearrangement joins TRBV5-6 to TRBJ1-1; D perhaps matches TRBD1 (6 bases). The V end lost 2 bases, the J end lost 7 bases, and 12 bases lay between the germline ends. CDR3 length: 13 amino acids. Per the germline V gene, CDR1 is SGHDT and CDR2 is YYEEEE. The CDR3 loop is CASSFGQMNEAFF. The CDR3, as DNA: TGTGCCAGCAGCTTTGGACAGATGAATGAAGCTTTCTTT. Looking up the rest from reference TRBV5-6 and TRBJ1-1 gives the full variable domain: DAGVTQSPTHLIKTRGQQVTLRCSPKSGHDTVSWYQQALGQGPQFIFQYYEEEERQRGNFPDRFSGHQFPNYSSELNVNALLLGDSALYLCASSFGQMNEAFFGQGTRLTVV.

The rearrangement joins TRBV7-2 to TRBJ2-5; 7 bases line up with TRBD2. The CDR3 is 15 amino acids. J gave up 1 base and V 5 bases, and 7 bases lay outside the gene matches. In germline, CDR1 is SGHTA, CDR2 FQGNSA. The CDR3 here is CASSRAGGFQETQYF. CDR3 sequence (DNA): TGTGCCAGCAGCCGGGCCGGGGGGTTCCAAGAGACCCAGTACTTC.

This chain connects TRBV24-1 to TRBJ2-5; TRBD2 might be the D (7 bases). Trimming stripped 6 bases from V and 5 bases from J, with 15 bases between. This CDR3 has 14 residues. CDR1 is KGHDR, CDR2 SFDVKD, per germline. CDR3 residues: CATSLAGAGETQYF. Written as DNA, the CDR3 is TGTGCCACCAGTCTTGCGGGGGCTGGGGAGACCCAGTACTTC.

The rearrangement uses TRBV4-1 and TRBJ2-7, with D perhaps matching TRBD2 (6 bases). This CDR3 region has 14 residues. Germline-derived CDR1 and CDR2 are MGHRA and YSYEKL. Trimming took off 4 bases at V and 6 bases at J, with 16 bases between the two ends. CDR3 bases: TGCGCCAGCAGCCCCGGGCCTGGAGGGCGCGAGCAGTACTTC. Residues: CASSPGPGGREQYF.

The rearrangement joins TRBV19 to TRBJ1-4; D is uncertain. Germline V CDR1 and CDR2: LNHDA, SQIVND (reference sequence). Trimming shortened V by 9 bases and J by 8 bases, and 10 bases separated the two germline ends. The CDR3 loop spans 11 amino acids. The CDR3: CASFHLEKLFF. The DNA of the CDR3 is TGTGCCAGCTTTCACCTAGAAAAACTGTTTTTT.

The chain has TRBV2 and TRBJ1-6; a possible D gene is TRBD1 (6 bases). Between the trimmed V and J ends, which lost 2 bases and 3 bases, there was a span of 14 bases. Germline CDR1 SNHLY, CDR2 FYNNEI. The CDR3 length is 17 residues. The CDR3 nucleotides read TGTGCCAGCAGTGAATCTCTCGGACAGAGCTATAATTCACCCCTCCACTTT. This translates into CASSESLGQSYNSPLHF. Filled out from reference TRBV2 and TRBJ1-6, the complete variable domain reads EPEVTQTPSHQVTQMGQEVILRCVPISNHLYFYWYRQILGQKVEFLVSFYNNEISEKSEIFDDQFSVERPDGSNFTLKIRSTKLEDSAMYFCASSESLGQSYNSPLHFGNGTRLTVT.

This chain links TRBV5-6 with TRBJ2-1; D unresolved. Trimming stripped 2 bases from V and 8 bases from J, with 5 bases between. The CDR3 has 11 amino acids. The V gene's germline CDR1 is SGHDT and CDR2 YYEEEE. The CDR3 region is CASSFHYEQFF. CDR3 sequence (DNA): TGTGCCAGCAGCTTTCACTATGAGCAGTTCTTC.

The rearrangement joins TRBV27 to TRBJ2-1; 10 bases are shared with TRBD2. Germline V gene sequence: CDR1 MNHEY, CDR2 SMNVEV (reference sequence). The CDR3 runs 13 residues. Losses at the gene ends were 5 bases for V and 9 bases for J; bases not matched to a gene: 4. The CDR3 region is CASSQGTSVEQFF. CDR3 nucleotide sequence: TGTGCCAGCAGTCAGGGGACTAGCGTTGAGCAGTTCTTC.

The count of this clone is one. The CDR3 nucleotides are TGTGCCAGCAGTGCGGCAGGGGGTCCCCCTTTCTACGAGCAGTACTTC. Amino acid sequence: CASSAAGGPPFYEQYF. The chain carries TRBV28 and TRBJ2-7, with 7 bases that match TRBD1. The germline CDR1 and CDR2 sequences are MDHEN and SYDVKM. The CDR3 contains 16 residues. The ends lost 5 bases at V and 3 bases at J; junction bases unmatched: 13. Full variable domain (rest looked up from reference TRBV28 and TRBJ2-7): DVKVTQSSRYLVKRTGEKVFLECVQDMDHENMFWYRQDPGLGLRLIYFSYDVKMKEKGDIPEGYSVSREKKERFSLILESASTNQTSMYLCASSAAGGPPFYEQYFGPGTRLTVT.

The chain carries TRBV7-3 and TRBJ1-1; no definite D call. The CDR3 is 15 residues long. Trimming pared 5 bases from V and 5 bases from J, leaving 18 bases between. Germline values: CDR1 SGHTA, CDR2 FQGTGA. CDR3 residues: CASSTGSRGSTEAFF. Written as DNA, the CDR3 is TGTGCCAGCAGCACCGGTTCCCGGGGATCGACTGAAGCTTTCTTT.

DNA for the CDR3: TGTGCCAGCAGCGTAAGCCGGGACAGGGCCTATGGCTACACCTTC. This encodes CASSVSRDRAYGYTF. The chain couples TRBV7-9 to TRBJ1-2, with 9 bases matching TRBD1. The CDR3 consists of 15 residues. The germline gives CDR1 SEHNR, CDR2 FQNEAQ (reference sequence). The J segment lost 4 bases and the V segment lost 5 bases, leaving 8 bases of the junction unmatched. The variable domain in full, completed from reference TRBV7-9 and TRBJ1-2, reads DTGVSQNPRHKITKRGQNVTFRCDPISEHNRLYWYRQTLGQGPEFLTYFQNEAQLEKSRLLSDRFSAERPKGSFSTLEIQRTEQGDSAMYLCASSVSRDRAYGYTFGSGTRLTVV.

For the CDR3, the DNA is TGTGCCAGCCCTAACGCGGGGGTGAGAGAGACCCAGTACTTC. Encoded protein: CASPNAGVRETQYF. The chain recombines TRBV6-5 with TRBJ2-5; 7 nucleotides agree with TRBD2. CDR3 length: 14 amino acids. V trimming: 8 bases; J trimming: 4 bases; junction bases outside the gene matches: 10. Germline-derived CDR1 and CDR2 are MNHEY and SVGAGI.

The chain joins TRBV10-3 to TRBJ1-6; D call uncertain. Germline V lookup: CDR1 ENHRY, CDR2 SYGVKD. Trimming removed 10 bases at V and 4 bases at J, with 17 bases between. This CDR3 has 15 amino acids. The CDR3: CASTLELTYNSPLHF. The CDR3 region has the DNA TGTGCCAGCACCCTAGAGCTTACTTATAATTCACCCCTCCACTTT.

V is TRBV2 and J is TRBJ2-3, with D perhaps TRBD2 (6 bases). The CDR3 totals 18 residues. The germline CDR1 and CDR2 sequences are SNHLY and FYNNEI. V was cut by 3 bases and J by 4 bases, with 23 bases left in between. The CDR3 is CASSEILTYGGYADTQYF. As DNA, the CDR3 is TGTGCCAGCAGTGAGATCCTGACTTATGGGGGGTACGCAGATACGCAGTATTTT.

In this sample, this clone turned up a few times. The chain couples TRBV3-1 (or the pseudogene TRBV3-2) to TRBJ1-6, with D uncertain. The CDR3 sequence is 15 residues long. Germline CDR1 is LGHDT and CDR2 is YNNKEL (reference sequence). V lost 4 bases and J lost 0, with 7 bases in between. CDR3 in amino acids: CASSRGSSYNSPLHF. As DNA, the CDR3 is TGTGCCAGCAGCCGAGGTAGCTCCTATAATTCACCCCTCCACTTT.

This clone was seen a handful of times. The chain joins TRBV28 to TRBJ1-4; D is undetermined. Trimming removed 3 bases at V and 8 bases at J, with 19 bases between. The CDR3 runs 16 residues. Germline values: CDR1 MDHEN, CDR2 SYDVKM. CDR3 coding DNA: TGTGCCAGCAGTTTTCCCCACCGGGCCAGAGGGGAAAAACTGTTTTTT. This translates into CASSFPHRARGEKLFF.

Remarks on this clone: This sample also contains other DNA sequences that code for the same CDR3. The V and J genes are TRBV19 and TRBJ1-5; perhaps TRBD1 as D (5 bases). Trimming removed 5 bases from V and 4 bases from J, with 9 bases in between. Germline V gives CDR1 LNHDA, CDR2 SQIVND (reference sequence). CDR3 length equals 13 residues. In DNA form, the CDR3 reads TGTGCCAGTAGTTCGGCAGGGAATCAGCCCCAGCATTTT. Amino acid sequence: CASSSAGNQPQHF.

The chain links TRBV7-3 to TRBJ2-2; tentatively, D is TRBD1 (5 bases). V lost 3 bases, J lost 0 bases, and 8 bases lay in between. CDR3 length: 15 amino acids. The germline V gene has CDR1 SGHTA and CDR2 FQGTGA. The chain's CDR3 is CASSFDSSNTGELFF. CDR3 in DNA: TGTGCCAGCAGCTTCGACAGTTCGAACACCGGGGAGCTGTTTTTT.

This chain joins TRBV19 and TRBJ1-4, with D possibly being TRBD1 (5 bases). Trimming left V 0 bases short and J 3 bases short, with 8 bases between. CDR1 and CDR2 (germline): LNHDA, SQIVND (reference sequence). This CDR3 has 15 amino acids. The CDR3 loop is CASSIDPGPNEKLFF. The CDR3 region has the DNA TGTGCCAGTAGTATAGATCCAGGGCCTAATGAAAAACTGTTTTTT.

This clone was seen only once. The chain carries TRBV13 and TRBJ2-1, with a weak D call TRBD2 (5 bases). This CDR3 has 16 residues. CDR1 is PRHDT, CDR2 FYEKMQ, per germline (reference sequence). V lost 5 bases and J lost 8, with 22 bases in between. CDR3: CASSTYLSDVLDEQFF. CDR3 in DNA: TGTGCCAGCAGCACTTATCTTAGCGATGTCCTTGATGAGCAGTTCTTC.

This clone was detected a few times. The CDR3: CASRATTGGGNTEAFF. In nucleotides, the CDR3 is TGTGCCAGCAGAGCTACGACAGGGGGCGGGAACACTGAAGCTTTCTTT. The chain joins TRBV28 to TRBJ1-1; 10 bases are a match to TRBD1. Trimming took 6 bases from V and 1 from J; bases not matched to a gene: 8. The CDR3 contains 16 residues. CDR1 is MDHEN and CDR2 is SYDVKM in the germline V gene.

This sequence joins TRBV7-9 and TRBJ2-1; 12 bases are a match to TRBD2. The CDR3 is 16 amino acids. Germline-derived CDR1 and CDR2 are SEHNR and FQNEAQ (reference sequence). Germline trimming cut 3 bases from V and 10 bases from J; bases unmatched to any gene: 10. The CDR3 loop is CASSFPGLAGDWEQFF. The CDR3 region has the DNA TGTGCCAGCAGCTTCCCGGGACTAGCGGGCGACTGGGAGCAGTTCTTC.

This chain links TRBV6-5 with TRBJ1-2; D is unclear. V was clipped by 8 bases and J by 5 bases, with 9 bases between them. CDR3 length equals 11 residues. Germline CDR1 reads MNHEY; CDR2 reads SVGAGI. CDR3 sequence reads: CASLVEYGYTF. The CDR3 DNA is TGTGCCAGCCTCGTTGAGTATGGCTACACCTTC.